These T cell receptor beta chains were read from a single sample in a study of blood T cell repertoires in COVID-19. Libraries were prepared by immunoSEQ multiplex PCR; TCRdb keeps only in-frame clonotypes and omits some of them. The sample contains more than 150,000 clones, around 83% of which appear only once. Sequencing input: peripheral blood. These receptors came from a woman in her thirties or forties with acute or convalescent COVID-19. Each CDR3 is given without its conserved first and last residue.

V gene	J gene	CDR3 protein
TRBV5-1	TRBJ1-2	ASSPGTAYGYT
TRBV4-2	TRBJ1-1	ASSQDRGTEAF
TRBV19	TRBJ1-2	AGRDRNYGYT
TRBV5-8	TRBJ1-1	ASSPTTARNTEAF
TRBV10-3	TRBJ2-2	AIRGEGGFTGELF
TRBV20-1	TRBJ2-4	SASNSGRGNIQY
TRBV28	TRBJ1-2	ASRSGTLSNYGYT
TRBV24-1	TRBJ1-2	ATSTGSYGYT
TRBV5-1	TRBJ1-2	ASSVTGGAEGYT
TRBV7-2	TRBJ2-5	ASTGTSGETQY
TRBV3-1/TRBV3-2	TRBJ1-4	ASRAGSNEKLF
TRBV15	TRBJ2-1	ATSSLPGQGSNEQF
TRBV11-2	TRBJ1-1	ASSLVAEAF
TRBV2	TRBJ2-5	ASSPRETQY
TRBV7-6	TRBJ2-3	ASTSGRASPGTDTQY
TRBV7-9	TRBJ2-1	ASSLYRGDNEQF
TRBV27	TRBJ1-1	ASSLSTGTEAF
TRBV27	TRBJ2-7	ASGSTSGSYEQY
TRBV6-5	TRBJ1-2	ASSYSAEGYGYT
TRBV24-1	TRBJ1-5	ATSDFASYQPQH
TRBV5-1	TRBJ2-7	ASSLGPEENYEQY
TRBV15	TRBJ2-2	ATSRDPRKQGYAGELF
TRBV2	TRBJ2-1	ASPGQRSYNEQF
TRBV6-5	TRBJ1-1	ASRTRQGFLTEAF
TRBV6-5	TRBJ2-3	ASSYFPGGAVDTQY
TRBV19	TRBJ1-5	ASSMFLGTGDIRPQH
TRBV7-2	TRBJ2-7	ASSPGQGYYEQY
TRBV6-5	TRBJ2-7	ASSYQGTDEQY
TRBV2	TRBJ1-5	ASDQSYSNQPQH
TRBV29-1	TRBJ1-1	SVDGQGYTEAF
TRBV4-2	TRBJ2-2	ASSPRLAGELF
TRBV27	TRBJ1-2	ASKIAGEYYGYT
TRBV6-6	TRBJ1-5	ASSSPRDSNQPQH
TRBV27	TRBJ2-2	ASSLLAGTGELF
TRBV7-8	TRBJ2-2	ASSLVEVTGELF
TRBV28	TRBJ2-7	ASSLDSEQY
TRBV28	TRBJ1-2	ASSLGGGVYYGYT
TRBV3-1/TRBV3-2	TRBJ1-5	ASSPWAARNQPQH
TRBV18	TRBJ2-7	ASSPGGPPYEQY
TRBV5-4	TRBJ1-6	ASSLARQGNSPLH
TRBV28	TRBJ2-1	ASSTTGQGNDEQF
TRBV6-5	TRBJ2-2	ASNPGQIPPGELF
TRBV28	TRBJ2-7	ASSAPDYDEQY
TRBV7-9	TRBJ1-5	ASSLGQGFSQPQH
TRBV5-1	TRBJ2-1	ASSWRGFSNEQF